This T cell receptor (beta chain) appears in the sequencing data of a study of shared clonotypes between healthy human individuals. The overall study: Used for every donor were three CD4 naive, three CD4 memory, two CD8 naive and one CD8 memory plate. Overall study findings and caveats: Despite large depth, sorted-subset datasets appeared incompletely sequenced.

Germline CDR1 is SEHNR and CDR2 is FQNEAQ (reference sequence). This CDR3 comprises 15 residues. V was clipped by 2 bases and J by 7 bases, with 17 bases between them. The study separated CD4+ cells into CD45RA+ naive and CD45RA-negative memory subsets. As regards this clone: The antigen remains unidentified.

The assay ran at deep level. The method was immunoSEQ multiplex PCR; TCRdb's version includes in-frame clones alone and lacks a portion of them. The top ten clones hold more than 0.35% of a sample with 2,500,000 or so clones, about nine tenths of them seen once. The sample consisted of naive CD4+ T cells from PBMCs. Subset meaning: CD45RA+ positively selected. The V and J genes are TRBV7-9 and TRBJ1-1; D unclear. This TCR was sampled from a man between 18 and 29 years old in good health. Some clones in this sample may be carry-over from other donors' samples. Here the CDR3 DNA reads TGTGCCAGCAGCTTATTATGGACCGGCGAGGGTGAAGCTTTCTTT. Residues: CASSLLWTGEGEAFF.